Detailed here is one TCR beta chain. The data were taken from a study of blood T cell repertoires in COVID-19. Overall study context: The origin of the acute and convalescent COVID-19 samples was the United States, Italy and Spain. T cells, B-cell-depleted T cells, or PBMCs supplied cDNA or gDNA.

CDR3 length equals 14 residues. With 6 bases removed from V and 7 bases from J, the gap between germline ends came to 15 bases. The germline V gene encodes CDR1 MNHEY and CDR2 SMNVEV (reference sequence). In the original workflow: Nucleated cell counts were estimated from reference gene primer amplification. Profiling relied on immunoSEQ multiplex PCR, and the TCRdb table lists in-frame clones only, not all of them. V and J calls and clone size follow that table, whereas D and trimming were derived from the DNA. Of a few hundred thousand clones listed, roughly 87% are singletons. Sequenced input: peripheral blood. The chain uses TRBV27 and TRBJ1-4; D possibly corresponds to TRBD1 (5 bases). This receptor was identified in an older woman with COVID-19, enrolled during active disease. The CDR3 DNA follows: TGTGCCAGCAGGGGGGGGAGAACGGCTGAAAAACTGTTTTTT. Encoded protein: CASRGGRTAEKLFF. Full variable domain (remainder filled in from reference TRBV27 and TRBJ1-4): EAQVTQNPRYLITVTGKKLTVTCSQNMNHEYMSWYRQDPGLGLRQIYYSMNVEVTDKGDVPEGYKVSRKEKRNFPLILESPSPNQTSLYFCASRGGRTAEKLFFGSGTQLSVL.